These T cell receptor beta chains were read from a single sample in a study of blood T cell repertoires in COVID-19. TCRdb's copy holds only in-frame clones and misses some; the assay was immunoSEQ multiplex PCR. This table holds around 280,000 clones, around 91% found once. Sequenced input: PBMCs or T cells enriched from blood (not recorded which). These receptor sequences come from a woman between 18 and 29 years old with acute COVID-19. Each CDR3 is given with its conserved first and last residue. A D gene is named only where the DNA matches it firmly. Part of the rows lack a size; the others show once, few, many or a class for expanded clones.

V gene	D gene	clone size	J gene	CDR3 protein	CDR3 DNA
TRBV28	TRBD1	few	TRBJ2-7	CASRSNRGEYEQYF	TGTGCCAGCAGATCCAACAGGGGAGAGTACGAGCAGTACTTC
TRBV28	.	.	TRBJ1-4	CASSRVEGGEKLFF	TGTGCCAGCAGCAGGGTCGAAGGGGGTGAAAAACTGTTTTTT
TRBV7-9	.	.	TRBJ1-1	CASSFGTPNTEAFF	TGTGCCAGCAGCTTTGGGACACCGAACACTGAAGCTTTCTTT
TRBV5-4	TRBD1	.	TRBJ2-2	CASSSVGTGGLGELFF	TGTGCCAGCAGCTCGGTAGGGACAGGGGGCCTAGGGGAGCTGTTTTTT
TRBV15	.	.	TRBJ2-1	CASRRGPGDEQFF	TGTGCCTCACGAAGGGGCCCCGGAGATGAGCAGTTCTTC
TRBV5-1	.	.	TRBJ2-7	CASSLLAGYEQYF	TGCGCCAGCAGCTTGCTCGCAGGCTACGAGCAGTACTTC
TRBV12-3/TRBV12-4	.	.	TRBJ2-3	CASSLSRADTQYF	TGTGCCAGCAGTTTAAGCCGGGCAGATACGCAGTATTTT
TRBV7-2	.	.	TRBJ2-3	CASSLQPSTDTQYF	TGTGCCAGCAGCCTACAGCCAAGCACAGATACGCAGTATTTT
TRBV7-6	TRBD1	.	TRBJ2-7	CASSSGQVYEQYF	TGTGCCAGCAGCTCGGGACAGGTTTACGAGCAGTACTTC
TRBV5-5	.	once	TRBJ2-1	CASSLAVGAGYEQFF	TGTGCCAGCAGCTTGGCCGTGGGAGCCGGGTATGAGCAGTTCTTC
TRBV5-8	.	.	TRBJ1-2	CASSPGSLNYGYTF	TGTGCCAGCAGCCCCGGGTCCTTGAACTATGGCTACACCTTC
TRBV3-1/TRBV3-2	TRBD2	.	TRBJ2-2	CASSQYQGASGTNTGELFF	TGTGCCAGCAGCCAATACCAGGGAGCTAGCGGGACGAACACCGGGGAGCTGTTTTTT
TRBV11-2	.	.	TRBJ1-1	CASSLGLFREAFF	TGTGCCAGCAGCTTGGGGCTGTTCAGGGAAGCTTTCTTT
TRBV7-6	.	.	TRBJ2-3	CASSMTGGISTDTQYF	TGTGCCAGCAGCATGACTGGGGGGATTAGCACAGATACGCAGTATTTT
TRBV30	.	once	TRBJ1-5	CAWSPRTVRGNQPQHF	TGTGCCTGGAGTCCTCGGACAGTGAGGGGTAATCAGCCCCAGCATTTT
TRBV7-6	TRBD2	.	TRBJ2-3	CASSRLFTSGSTDTQYF	TGTGCCAGCAGCCGCCTTTTCACTAGCGGGAGCACAGATACGCAGTATTTT
TRBV19	.	.	TRBJ2-7	CASSTTPRGSYEQYF	TGTGCCAGTAGTACGACTCCCCGGGGCTCCTACGAGCAGTACTTC
TRBV2	.	.	TRBJ1-1	CASSESRTKGNTEAFF	TGTGCCAGCAGTGAAAGCAGGACAAAAGGGAACACTGAAGCTTTCTTT
TRBV11-3	.	.	TRBJ2-1	CASSLAQGRLNEQFF	TGTGCCAGCAGCTTAGCGCAGGGGCGTCTCAATGAGCAGTTCTTC
TRBV29-1	TRBD2	.	TRBJ2-5	CSVEGGSSGRAWETQYF	TGCAGCGTTGAAGGAGGGTCTAGCGGGAGGGCCTGGGAGACCCAGTACTTC
TRBV28	TRBD1	.	TRBJ2-2	CASSIPTGGGGSIAGELFF	TGTGCCAGCAGTATACCAACAGGGGGCGGGGGTTCAATAGCCGGGGAGCTGTTTTTT
TRBV5-1	TRBD1	.	TRBJ1-5	CASSPEGRQGNQPQHF	TGCGCCAGCAGCCCGGAGGGCCGACAGGGGAATCAGCCCCAGCATTTT
TRBV5-1	.	.	TRBJ2-5	CASSSAFGSETQYF	TGCGCCAGCAGCTCAGCGTTCGGCTCAGAGACCCAGTACTTC
TRBV12-5	.	.	TRBJ1-2	CASGLADIPYTF	TGTGCTAGTGGTTTGGCCGACATCCCCTACACCTTC
TRBV30	TRBD2	.	TRBJ2-7	CAWSGTSLYEQYF	TGTGCCTGGAGTGGGACTAGTCTTTACGAGCAGTACTTC
TRBV6-4	TRBD2	.	TRBJ2-3	CASSAWAGVSDTQYF	TGTGCCAGCAGTGCTTGGGCGGGAGTTTCAGATACGCAGTATTTT
TRBV12-3/TRBV12-4	TRBD2	.	TRBJ2-7	CASSHSGSYEQYF	TGTGCCAGCAGTCACAGCGGGAGCTACGAGCAGTACTTC
TRBV27	.	.	TRBJ2-1	CASSYRGQYNEQFF	TGTGCCAGCAGTTACCGGGGACAATACAATGAGCAGTTCTTC
TRBV11-2	.	.	TRBJ1-3	CASSLDFPLPGNTIYF	TGTGCCAGCAGCTTGGACTTCCCCCTGCCTGGAAACACCATATATTTT
TRBV5-1	.	.	TRBJ1-2	CASSRGTNYGYTF	TGCGCCAGCAGCCGCGGGACTAACTATGGCTACACCTTC
TRBV6-5	TRBD2	.	TRBJ2-3	CASSYDIAGGADTQYF	TGTGCCAGCAGTTACGACATAGCGGGAGGAGCAGATACGCAGTATTTT
TRBV11-2	.	few	TRBJ2-6	CASSTDRSGANVLTF	TGTGCCAGCAGCACCGACAGGTCTGGGGCCAACGTCCTGACTTTC
TRBV27	.	.	TRBJ1-6	CASSLVGSGSPLHF	TGTGCCAGCAGTTTAGTAGGGAGCGGTTCACCCCTCCACTTT
TRBV9	.	once	TRBJ1-6	CASSTTGNSPLHF	TGTGCCAGCAGCACAACGGGTAATTCACCCCTCCACTTT
TRBV7-8	.	many	TRBJ1-1	CASSSERQNTEAFF	TGTGCCAGCAGCTCCGAACGACAGAACACTGAAGCTTTCTTT
TRBV9	TRBD2	once	TRBJ2-3	CASSVDSGSWTDTQYF	TGTGCCAGCAGCGTAGATAGCGGGAGCTGGACAGATACGCAGTATTTT
TRBV7-2	.	few	TRBJ1-2	CASSLDGSGLYGYTF	TGTGCCAGCAGCTTAGATGGGTCAGGCCTCTATGGCTACACCTTC
TRBV18	TRBD1	.	TRBJ1-2	CASSPLGQGAGYTF	TGTGCCAGCTCACCACTAGGACAGGGGGCAGGCTACACCTTC
TRBV2	.	.	TRBJ2-3	CASSPTRFATDTQYF	TGTGCCAGCAGCCCTACTAGATTTGCCACAGATACGCAGTATTTT
TRBV4-1	TRBD1	.	TRBJ1-6	CASSQTPGTGSSPLHF	TGCGCCAGCAGCCAGACCCCCGGGACAGGGAGTTCACCCCTCCACTTT
TRBV15	TRBD2	once	TRBJ2-7	CATSLGLAGSYEQYF	TGTGCCACCAGTCTTGGACTAGCCGGATCCTACGAGCAGTACTTC
TRBV10-3	TRBD1	once	TRBJ1-5	CAIRETGNQPQHF	TGTGCCATCAGAGAGACAGGGAATCAGCCCCAGCATTTT
TRBV28	TRBD1	.	TRBJ1-2	CASWSLTGKAYGYTF	TGTGCCAGCTGGTCGCTGACAGGGAAGGCCTATGGCTACACCTTC
TRBV6-6	.	.	TRBJ2-2	CASSRDRPELFF	TGTGCCAGCAGCCGCGACAGGCCCGAGCTGTTTTTT
TRBV4-2	.	.	TRBJ2-2	CASSPSNSAGTGELFF	TGTGCCAGCAGCCCCTCGAATTCCGCGGGCACCGGGGAGCTGTTTTTT
TRBV24-1	.	.	TRBJ1-2	CATSDPRQLGYTF	TGTGCCACCAGTGATCCTAGACAGCTTGGCTACACCTTC
TRBV7-9	TRBD2	.	TRBJ2-1	CASSLGPSGSLDEQFF	TGTGCCAGCAGCTTGGGCCCCAGCGGGAGTCTCGATGAGCAGTTCTTC
TRBV5-6	TRBD1	.	TRBJ2-1	CASSLDRGTYNEQFF	TGTGCCAGCAGCTTGGACAGGGGGACCTACAATGAGCAGTTCTTC
TRBV4-3	.	once	TRBJ1-3	CASKNRPSGNTIYF	TGCGCCAGCAAGAACAGGCCCTCTGGAAACACCATATATTTT
TRBV4-1	TRBD1	once	TRBJ2-3	CASRVEGTGGPKGTQYF	TGCGCCAGCAGGGTAGAGGGCACAGGGGGTCCCAAGGGTACGCAGTATTTT
TRBV7-3	TRBD1	.	TRBJ2-1	CASSGTGYNEQFF	TGTGCCAGCAGCGGGACAGGGTACAATGAGCAGTTCTTC
TRBV24-1	TRBD1	.	TRBJ2-2	CATSDFGTGTGELFF	TGTGCCACCAGTGATTTCGGGACAGGGACCGGGGAGCTGTTTTTT
TRBV10-3	.	.	TRBJ2-2	CAIRHRDTSTGELFF	TGTGCCATCAGGCACCGGGACACATCCACCGGGGAGCTGTTTTTT
TRBV5-1	TRBD2	.	TRBJ2-7	CASSLGLAGGLVAYEQYF	TGCGCCAGCAGCTTGGGACTAGCGGGAGGCCTCGTAGCCTACGAGCAGTACTTC